This T cell receptor beta chain was captured in a study of molecular identifiers for immune sequencing clone quantification. Per the germline V gene, CDR1 is MNHEY and CDR2 is SMNVEV (reference sequence). V shed 5 bases, J shed 6 bases, and the junction held 3 bases outside the gene matches. The CDR3 loop spans 14 amino acids. TCRdb re-called the PCR reads through MiXCR, storing one row per CDR3 protein. The sample lists about 640,000 distinct CDR3 sequences, 15% to 20% occurring once. Sequencing libraries of naive CD8 cells derived from roughly 20,000 to 1,000,000 sorted cells with 10%, 30% or 50% RNA.

This clonotype was obtained from a human donor in good health. Some libraries in this study had Jurkat cell RNA spiked in. This rearrangement joins TRBV27 to TRBJ2-2, with 10 positions matching TRBD2. The specimen was naive CD8+ T cells from blood, with Jurkat cell RNA spiked in. This sample's subset: FACS-sorted CD8+CD4-CCR7+CD45RA+ naive T cells. The CDR3 spells CASSTGLAAGELFF. CDR3 DNA sequence: TGTGCCAGCAGTACTGGACTAGCGGCCGGGGAGCTGTTTTTT.